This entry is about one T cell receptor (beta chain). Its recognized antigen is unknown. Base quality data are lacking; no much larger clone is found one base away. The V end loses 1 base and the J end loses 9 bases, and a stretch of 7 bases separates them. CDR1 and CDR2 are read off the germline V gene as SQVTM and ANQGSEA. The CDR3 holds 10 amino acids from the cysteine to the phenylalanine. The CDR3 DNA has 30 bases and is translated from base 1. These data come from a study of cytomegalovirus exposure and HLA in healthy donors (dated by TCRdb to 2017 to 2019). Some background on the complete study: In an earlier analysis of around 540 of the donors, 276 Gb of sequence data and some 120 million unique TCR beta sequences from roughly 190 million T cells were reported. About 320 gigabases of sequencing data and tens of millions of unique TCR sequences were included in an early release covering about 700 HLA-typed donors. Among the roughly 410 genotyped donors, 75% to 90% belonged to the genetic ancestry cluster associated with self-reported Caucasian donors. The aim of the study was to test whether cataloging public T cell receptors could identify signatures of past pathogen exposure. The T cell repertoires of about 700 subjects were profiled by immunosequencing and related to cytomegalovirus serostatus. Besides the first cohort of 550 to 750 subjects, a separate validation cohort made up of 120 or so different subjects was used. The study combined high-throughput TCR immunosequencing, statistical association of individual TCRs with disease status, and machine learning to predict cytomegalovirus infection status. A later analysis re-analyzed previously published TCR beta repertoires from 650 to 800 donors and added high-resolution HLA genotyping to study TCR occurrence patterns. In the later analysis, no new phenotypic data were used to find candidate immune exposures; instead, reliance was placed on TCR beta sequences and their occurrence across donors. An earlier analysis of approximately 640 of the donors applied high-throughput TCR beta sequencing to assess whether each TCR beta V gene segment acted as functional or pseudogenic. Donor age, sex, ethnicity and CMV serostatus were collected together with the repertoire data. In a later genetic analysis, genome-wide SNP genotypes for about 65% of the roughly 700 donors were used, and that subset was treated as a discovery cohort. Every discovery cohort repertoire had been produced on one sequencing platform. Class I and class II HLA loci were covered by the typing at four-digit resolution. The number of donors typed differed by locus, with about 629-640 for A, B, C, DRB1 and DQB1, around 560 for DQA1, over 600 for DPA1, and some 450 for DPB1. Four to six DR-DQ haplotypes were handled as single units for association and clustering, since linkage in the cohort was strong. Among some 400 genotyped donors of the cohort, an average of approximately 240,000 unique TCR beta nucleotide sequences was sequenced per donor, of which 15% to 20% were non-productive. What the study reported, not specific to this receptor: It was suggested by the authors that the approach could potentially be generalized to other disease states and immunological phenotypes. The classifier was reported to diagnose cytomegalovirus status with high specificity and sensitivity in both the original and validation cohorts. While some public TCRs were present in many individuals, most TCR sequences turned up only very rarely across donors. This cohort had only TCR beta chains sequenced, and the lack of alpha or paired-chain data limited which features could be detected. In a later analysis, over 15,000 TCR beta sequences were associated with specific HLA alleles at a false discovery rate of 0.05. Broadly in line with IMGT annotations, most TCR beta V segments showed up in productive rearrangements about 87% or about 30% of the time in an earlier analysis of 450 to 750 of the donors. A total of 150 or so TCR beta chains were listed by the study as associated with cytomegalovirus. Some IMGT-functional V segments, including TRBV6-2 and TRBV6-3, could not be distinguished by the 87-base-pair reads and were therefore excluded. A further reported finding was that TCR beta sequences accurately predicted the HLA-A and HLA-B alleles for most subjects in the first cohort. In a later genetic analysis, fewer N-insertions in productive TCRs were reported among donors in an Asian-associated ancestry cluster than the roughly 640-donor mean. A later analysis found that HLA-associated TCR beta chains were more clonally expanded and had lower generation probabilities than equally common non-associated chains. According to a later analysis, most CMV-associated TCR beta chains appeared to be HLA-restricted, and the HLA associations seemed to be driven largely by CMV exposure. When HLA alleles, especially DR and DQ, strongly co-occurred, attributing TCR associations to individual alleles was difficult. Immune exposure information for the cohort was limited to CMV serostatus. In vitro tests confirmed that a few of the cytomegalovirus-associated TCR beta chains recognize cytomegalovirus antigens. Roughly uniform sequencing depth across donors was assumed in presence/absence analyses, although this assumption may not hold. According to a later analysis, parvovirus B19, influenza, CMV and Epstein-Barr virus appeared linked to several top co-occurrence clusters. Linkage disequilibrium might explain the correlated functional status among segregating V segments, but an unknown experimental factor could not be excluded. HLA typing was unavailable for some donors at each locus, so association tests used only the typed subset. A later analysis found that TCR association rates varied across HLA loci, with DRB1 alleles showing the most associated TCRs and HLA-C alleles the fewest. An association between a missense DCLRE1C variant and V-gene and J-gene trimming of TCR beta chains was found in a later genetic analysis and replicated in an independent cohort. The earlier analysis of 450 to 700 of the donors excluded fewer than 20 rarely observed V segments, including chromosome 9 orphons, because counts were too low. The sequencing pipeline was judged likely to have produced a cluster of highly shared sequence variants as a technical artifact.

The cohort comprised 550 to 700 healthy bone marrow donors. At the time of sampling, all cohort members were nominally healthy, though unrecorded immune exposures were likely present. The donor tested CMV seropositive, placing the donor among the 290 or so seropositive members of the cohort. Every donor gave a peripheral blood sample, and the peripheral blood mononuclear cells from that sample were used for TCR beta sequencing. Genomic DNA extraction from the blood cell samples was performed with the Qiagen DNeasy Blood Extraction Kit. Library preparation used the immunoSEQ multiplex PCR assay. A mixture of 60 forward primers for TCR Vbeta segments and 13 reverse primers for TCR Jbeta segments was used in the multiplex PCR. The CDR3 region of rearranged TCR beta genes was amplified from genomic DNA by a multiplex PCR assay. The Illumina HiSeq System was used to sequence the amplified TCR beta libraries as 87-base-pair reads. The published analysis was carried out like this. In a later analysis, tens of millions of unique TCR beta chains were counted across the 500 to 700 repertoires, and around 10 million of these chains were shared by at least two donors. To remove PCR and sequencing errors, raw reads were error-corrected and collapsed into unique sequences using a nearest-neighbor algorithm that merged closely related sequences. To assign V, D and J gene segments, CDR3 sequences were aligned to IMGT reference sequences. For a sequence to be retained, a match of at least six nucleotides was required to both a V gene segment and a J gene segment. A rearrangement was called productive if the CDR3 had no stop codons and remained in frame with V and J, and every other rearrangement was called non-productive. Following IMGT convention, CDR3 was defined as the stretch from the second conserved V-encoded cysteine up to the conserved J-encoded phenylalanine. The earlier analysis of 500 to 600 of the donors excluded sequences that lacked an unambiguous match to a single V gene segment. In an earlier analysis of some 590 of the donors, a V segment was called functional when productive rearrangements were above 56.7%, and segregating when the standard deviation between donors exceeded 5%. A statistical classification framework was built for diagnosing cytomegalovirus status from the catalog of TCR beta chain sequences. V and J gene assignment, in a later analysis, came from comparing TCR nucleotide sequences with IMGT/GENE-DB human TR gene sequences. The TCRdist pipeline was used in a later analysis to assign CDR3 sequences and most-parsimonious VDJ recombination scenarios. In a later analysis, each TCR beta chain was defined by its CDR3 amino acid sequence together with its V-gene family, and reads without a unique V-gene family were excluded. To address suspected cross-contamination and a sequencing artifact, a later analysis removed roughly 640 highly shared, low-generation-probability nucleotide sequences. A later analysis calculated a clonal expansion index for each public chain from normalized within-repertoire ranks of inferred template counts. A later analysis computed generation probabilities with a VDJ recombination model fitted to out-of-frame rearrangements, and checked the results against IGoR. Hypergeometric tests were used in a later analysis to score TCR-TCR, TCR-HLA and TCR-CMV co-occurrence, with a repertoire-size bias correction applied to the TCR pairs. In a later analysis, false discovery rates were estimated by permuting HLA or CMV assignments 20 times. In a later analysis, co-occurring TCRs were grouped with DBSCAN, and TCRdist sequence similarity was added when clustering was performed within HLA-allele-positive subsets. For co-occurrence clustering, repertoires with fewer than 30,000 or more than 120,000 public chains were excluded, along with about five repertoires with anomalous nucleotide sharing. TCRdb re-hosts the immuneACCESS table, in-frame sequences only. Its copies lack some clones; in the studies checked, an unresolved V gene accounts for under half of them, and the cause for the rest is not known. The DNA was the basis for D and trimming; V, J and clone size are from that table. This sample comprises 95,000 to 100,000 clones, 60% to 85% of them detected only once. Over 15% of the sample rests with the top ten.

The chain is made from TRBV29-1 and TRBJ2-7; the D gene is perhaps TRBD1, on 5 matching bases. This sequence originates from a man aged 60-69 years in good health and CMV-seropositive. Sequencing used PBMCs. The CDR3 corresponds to CSVEVRAQYF. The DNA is TGCAGCGTTGAAGTCAGGGCGCAGTACTTC.